The 11 T cell receptor beta chains reported below all come from one sample, sequenced in a study of OX40 agonist ivuxolimab in advanced cancers. Profiling relied on immunoSEQ multiplex PCR, and the TCRdb table lists in-frame clones only, not all of them. The table shows around 140,000 clones, with 90% occurring only once. This specimen was CD4+ or CD8+ T cells sorted from blood, taken in a trial of the OX40 agonist ivuxolimab. Receptor source: an adult with an advanced solid tumor such as melanoma, head and neck, liver or kidney cancer.

The chain uses TRBV6-6 and TRBJ2-1; no firm D call. The ends were cut back, 2 bases at V and 1 base at J, with 9 bases in the middle. The V gene's germline CDR1 is MNHNY and CDR2 SVGAGI (reference sequence). This CDR3 region has 15 residues. CDR3 sequence reads: CASSYSDFSYNEQFF. The CDR3 bases are TGTGCCAGCAGTTACAGTGACTTTTCCTACAATGAGCAGTTCTTC.

The rearrangement uses TRBV9 and TRBJ2-1; 12 nucleotides agree with TRBD2. Germline CDR1 reads SGDLS; CDR2 reads YYNGEE. V was pared by 0 bases and J by 7 bases, with 2 bases of the junction left unmatched. The CDR3 length is 15 residues. Written as DNA, the CDR3 is TGTGCCAGCAGCGTAGGGACTAGCGGGGAAAATGAGCAGTTCTTC. It codes for CASSVGTSGENEQFF.

The chain carries TRBV7-9 and TRBJ1-1; D might be TRBD1 (6 bases). Trimming left V 1 base short and J 11 bases short, with 20 bases between. The CDR3 covers 15 residues. Per the germline V gene, CDR1 is SEHNR and CDR2 is FQNEAQ (reference sequence). The CDR3 reads CASSLGEPGHEGAFF. In nucleotides, the CDR3 is TGTGCCAGCAGCTTAGGAGAACCGGGACACGAGGGCGCTTTCTTT. The variable domain in full, completed from reference TRBV7-9 and TRBJ1-1, reads DTGVSQNPRHKITKRGQNVTFRCDPISEHNRLYWYRQTLGQGPEFLTYFQNEAQLEKSRLLSDRFSAERPKGSFSTLEIQRTEQGDSAMYLCASSLGEPGHEGAFFGQGTRLTVV.

The chain carries TRBV28 and TRBJ2-7, with 9 nucleotides matching TRBD1. Germline CDR1 reads MDHEN; CDR2 reads SYDVKM. The CDR3 covers 11 residues. J was trimmed by 4 bases and V by 11 bases; bases with no gene match: 3. DNA of the CDR3: TGTGCCTGGGGACAGGGTTACGAGCAGTACTTC. Residues: CAWGQGYEQYF.

This clone has more than one count but fewer than ten. The rearrangement uses TRBV10-3 and TRBJ1-1; D unresolved. The V gene's germline CDR1 is ENHRY and CDR2 SYGVKD. This CDR3 spans 15 amino acids. Trimming took off 5 bases at V and 1 base at J, with 14 bases between the two ends. Here the CDR3 reads CAISSGITSNTEAFF. The CDR3 DNA follows: TGTGCCATCAGTTCAGGTATCACTTCGAACACTGAAGCTTTCTTT.

The rearrangement joins TRBV13 to TRBJ2-1; 16 bases align to TRBD2. This CDR3 is 17 amino acids long. Germline V lookup: CDR1 PRHDT, CDR2 FYEKMQ (reference sequence). V shed 4 bases, J shed 9 bases, and the junction held 9 bases outside the gene matches. CDR3 residues: CASSSYGTSGRVGEQFF. The CDR3 nucleotides read TGTGCCAGCAGCTCATACGGGACTAGCGGGAGGGTCGGTGAGCAGTTCTTC.

This clone has a handful of counts. The rearrangement links TRBV28 to TRBJ2-7; D unresolved. CDR1 and CDR2 (germline): MDHEN, SYDVKM. The CDR3 is 10 amino acids. Trimming shortened V by 8 bases and J by 7 bases, and 9 bases separated the two germline ends. In DNA, the CDR3 is TGTGCCAGCGGTGCTTGGGAGCAGTACTTC. Translation gives CASGAWEQYF.

V usage is TRBV19 and J usage is TRBJ2-3; D unresolved. Germline CDR1 LNHDA, CDR2 SQIVND (reference sequence). This CDR3 region has 14 residues. V gave up 4 bases and J gave up 2 bases, with 10 bases separating them. DNA of the CDR3: TGTGCCAGTAGTAACTACCGACCCACAGATACGCAGTATTTT. Translating it yields CASSNYRPTDTQYF.

This sequence joins TRBV21-1 and TRBJ1-4; the table's D call of TRBD1 was not tested on the DNA. TRBV21-1 is a pseudogene locus. The CDR3 runs 17 residues. The CDR3 DNA sequence: TGTGCCAGCAGCAATGTGAACATCCCAATAAGGGGTGAAAAACTGTTTTTT. Encoded protein: CASSNVNIPIRGEKLFF.

This clone has just one count. The V call is TRBV28, the J call TRBJ2-3; D ambiguous. This CDR3 region has 14 residues. Germline assignment: CDR1 MDHEN and CDR2 SYDVKM. The V end was cut by 7 bases, the J end by 4 bases, with 15 bases between. The CDR3 sequence: CASTLLSLPDTQYF. In nucleotides, the CDR3 is TGTGCCAGCACCCTCCTATCCCTCCCAGATACGCAGTATTTT.

The chain joins TRBV7-2 to TRBJ2-7; D is unresolved. Germline-derived CDR1 and CDR2 are SGHTA and FQGNSA. The CDR3 is 14 amino acids. V was clipped by 4 bases and J by 3 bases, with 13 bases between them. The CDR3: CASSSSPDFYEQYF. CDR3 in DNA: TGTGCCAGCAGCTCCAGCCCAGATTTCTACGAGCAGTACTTC.